This T cell receptor beta chain was recovered during a study of cytomegalovirus exposure and HLA in healthy donors (dated by TCRdb to about 2017). For context, the study as a whole: An earlier analysis of roughly 570 of the donors reported approximately 280 Gb of sequence data and 117 million unique TCR beta sequences obtained from around 190 million T cells. An early release that covered roughly 600 HLA-typed donors contained approximately 320 gigabases of sequencing data and tens of millions of unique TCR sequences. Of the approximately 370 genotyped donors, 75% to 85% were placed in the genetic ancestry cluster associated with self-reported Caucasian donors. The study aimed to test whether signatures of past pathogen exposure could be identified by cataloging public T cell receptors. The study used immunosequencing to profile the T cell repertoires of under 700 subjects and linked those repertoires to cytomegalovirus serostatus. Besides the first cohort of more than 650 subjects, a separate validation cohort made up of roughly 130 different subjects was used. To predict cytomegalovirus infection status, the study combined high-throughput TCR immunosequencing, statistical association of individual TCRs with disease status, and machine learning. A later analysis re-examined previously published TCR beta repertoires from about 700 donors and added high-resolution HLA genotyping to investigate patterns of TCR occurrence. The later analysis used no new phenotypic data to find candidate immune exposures, relying instead on TCR beta sequences and their occurrence across donors. To decide whether each TCR beta V gene segment behaved as functional or pseudogenic, an earlier analysis of some 540 of the donors relied on high-throughput TCR beta sequencing. Donor age, sex, ethnicity and CMV serostatus were collected together with the repertoire data. A later genetic analysis used genome-wide SNP genotypes for about 65% of the 666 donors, treating that subset as a discovery cohort. All discovery cohort repertoires had been generated using a single sequencing platform. HLA typing covered class I and class II loci at four-digit resolution. Typing coverage varied by locus: 629-630 donors for A, B, C, DRB1 and DQB1; approximately 500 for DQA1; nearly 610 for DPA1; approximately 450 for DPB1. Because of strong linkage in the cohort, roughly five DR-DQ haplotypes were treated as single units for association and clustering. Among 398 genotyped donors of the cohort, an average of 235,054 unique TCR beta nucleotide sequences were sequenced per donor, roughly a sixth of them non-productive.

The cohort was made up of approximately 670 healthy bone marrow donors. All cohort members were sampled while nominally healthy, although unrecorded immune exposures were likely present. The donor tested CMV seronegative, placing the donor among the 350 to 400 seronegative members of the cohort. Every donor gave a peripheral blood sample, and the peripheral blood mononuclear cells from that sample were used for TCR beta sequencing. The Qiagen DNeasy Blood Extraction Kit was used to extract genomic DNA from the blood cell samples. The full study reports these points: For the cohort, immune exposure information was limited to CMV serostatus. In vitro tests confirmed that a few of the cytomegalovirus-associated TCR beta chains recognize cytomegalovirus antigens. In a later analysis, most CMV-associated TCR beta chains were found to appear HLA-restricted, with HLA associations seemingly driven largely by CMV exposure. Most TCR sequences were seen in very few donors, while some public TCRs were found in many individuals. Strong co-occurrence of HLA alleles, especially DR and DQ, made assigning TCR associations to individual alleles difficult. V-gene and J-gene trimming of TCR beta chains was associated with a missense DCLRE1C variant in a later genetic analysis, and the association was replicated in an independent cohort. Several of the top co-occurrence clusters appeared to be linked to parvovirus B19, influenza, CMV and Epstein-Barr virus, according to a later analysis. Because HLA typing was missing for some donors at each locus, association tests included only the typed subset. This cohort had only TCR beta chains sequenced, and the lack of alpha or paired-chain data limited which features could be detected. Cytomegalovirus status was reported to be diagnosed by the classifier with high specificity and sensitivity in both the original and validation cohorts. An earlier analysis of approximately 590 of the donors showed that most TCR beta V segments appeared in productive rearrangements either about 90% or about 30% of the time, which broadly matched IMGT annotations. A later genetic analysis reported fewer N-insertions in productive TCRs among donors in an Asian-associated ancestry cluster than the roughly 670-donor mean. In the study, approximately 160 TCR beta chains were listed as associated with cytomegalovirus. Because counts were too low, seventeen rarely observed V segments, including chromosome 9 orphons, were left out of the earlier analysis of several hundred of the donors. Correlated functional status among segregating V segments might reflect linkage disequilibrium, but an unknown experimental factor could not be ruled out. The sequencing pipeline was judged likely to have produced a cluster of highly shared sequence variants as a technical artifact. At a false discovery rate of 0.05, a later analysis linked around 15,000 TCR beta sequences to specific HLA alleles. Presence/absence analyses assumed roughly uniform sequencing depth across donors, an assumption that may not hold. In a later analysis, the rate of TCR association differed among HLA loci, with DRB1 alleles having the most associated TCRs and HLA-C alleles having the fewest. According to the authors, the approach could potentially be generalized to other disease states and immunological phenotypes. Some IMGT-functional V segments, including TRBV6-2 and TRBV6-3, could not be distinguished by the 87-base-pair reads and were therefore excluded. In a later analysis, HLA-associated TCR beta chains were found to be more clonally expanded and to have lower generation probabilities than equally common non-associated chains. A further reported finding was that TCR beta sequences accurately predicted the HLA-A and HLA-B alleles for most subjects in the first cohort.

Trimming costs V 3 bases and J 11 bases, and their ends lie 25 bases apart. The CDR3 numbers 16 residues from cysteine through phenylalanine. The read is trimmed to its CDR3 DNA, 48 bases read in frame from base 1. The germline V gene specifies MGHDK as CDR1 and SYGVNS as CDR2. The library was prepared using the immunoSEQ multiplex PCR assay. For the multiplex PCR, a mixture combining 60 forward primers for TCR Vbeta segments and 13 reverse primers for TCR Jbeta segments was used. A multiplex PCR assay on genomic DNA amplified the CDR3 region of rearranged TCR beta genes. The Illumina HiSeq System was used to sequence the amplified TCR beta libraries as 87-base-pair reads. From the authors' description of their analysis: A later analysis tallied 75 million to 95 million unique TCR beta chains across the 700 or so repertoires, and around 10 million of those chains were shared by two or more donors. A nearest-neighbor algorithm error-corrected the raw reads and collapsed the reads into unique sequences, merging closely related sequences to remove PCR and sequencing errors. Alignment of CDR3 sequences to IMGT reference sequences was used to assign V, D and J gene segments. For a sequence to be retained, a match of at least six nucleotides was required to both a V gene segment and a J gene segment. A rearrangement was called productive if the CDR3 had no stop codons and remained in frame with V and J, and every other rearrangement was called non-productive. Following IMGT convention, CDR3 was defined as the stretch from the second conserved V-encoded cysteine to the conserved J-encoded phenylalanine. In an earlier analysis of around 600 of the donors, sequences lacking an unambiguous match to a single V gene segment were excluded. In an earlier analysis of some 590 of the donors, V segments were called functional above 56.7% productive rearrangements and were called segregating when the between-donor standard deviation exceeded 5%. A statistical classification framework was built to diagnose cytomegalovirus status from the catalog of TCR beta chain sequences. A later analysis assigned V and J genes by comparing TCR nucleotide sequences with IMGT/GENE-DB human TR gene sequences. In a later analysis, CDR3 sequences and most-parsimonious VDJ recombination scenarios were assigned using the TCRdist pipeline. A later analysis defined each TCR beta chain by its CDR3 amino acid sequence plus V-gene family, and excluded reads lacking a unique V-gene family. In a later analysis, around 600 highly shared, low-generation-probability nucleotide sequences were removed to address suspected cross-contamination and a sequencing artifact. For each public chain, a later analysis derived a clonal expansion index from normalized ranks of inferred template counts within each repertoire. Generation probabilities in a later analysis came from a VDJ recombination model fitted to out-of-frame rearrangements, and those results were checked against IGoR. In a later analysis, hypergeometric tests were used to score TCR-TCR, TCR-HLA and TCR-CMV co-occurrence, with a repertoire-size bias correction applied to TCR pairs. False discovery rates were estimated in a later analysis by permuting HLA or CMV assignments 20 times. In a later analysis, co-occurring TCRs were grouped with DBSCAN, and TCRdist sequence similarity was added when clustering was performed within HLA-allele-positive subsets. For co-occurrence clustering, repertoires with fewer than 30,000 or more than 120,000 public chains were excluded, along with a handful of repertoires with anomalous nucleotide sharing. TCRdb obtained this table from immuneACCESS and retained in-frame rearrangements with V and J assigned. These tables miss some clones; where compared with another copy, unresolved V genes account for less than half of the shortfall, and the remainder is unexplained. V and J calls and clone size are copied from that table; D and trimming were computed from the DNA. The table for this sample lists 130,000 or so clones. The biggest ten clones account for 1.5% to 1.8% of the sample.

Comments on this clone: What antigen it recognizes has not been identified.

Material: PBMCs. The rearranged segments are TRBV25-1 and TRBJ1-1; a weak D assignment points to TRBD1 (5 bases agree). The receptor was isolated from a woman between 35 and 50 years old in good health and CMV-seronegative. The CDR3 reads as follows: CASSEPAQGASKGAFF. Read as DNA, the sequence is TGTGCCAGCAGTGAGCCTGCCCAAGGGGCCTCAAAAGGGGCTTTCTTT.